The 30 T cell receptor beta chains reported below all come from one sample, sequenced in a study of T cell responses to AZD1222 COVID-19 vaccine. Profiled with immunoSEQ multiplex PCR; TCRdb holds only in-frame clones, not every one. The sample includes 90,000 to 120,000 clones, about 85% seen only once; the top ten take less than 6%. The sequencing used peripheral blood, collected 28 days after the second AZD1222 dose. These receptors originate from an adult who received the AZD1222 COVID-19 vaccine.

The chain combines TRBV6-1 with TRBJ2-7, with 10 bases identical to TRBD2. Germline V gene sequence: CDR1 MNHNS, CDR2 SASEGT. The CDR3 has 16 amino acids. V trimming: 0 bases; J trimming: 0 bases; junction bases outside the gene matches: 2. CDR3 nucleotides: TGTGCCAGCAGTGAAGCCTGGACTAGCGGCTCCTACGAGCAGTACTTC. Translating it yields CASSEAWTSGSYEQYF.

V is TRBV29-1 and J is TRBJ2-1; 7 nucleotides match TRBD1. After removal of 3 bases from V and 4 bases from J, the junction contained 0 bases not matched to a gene. CDR3 length: 12 residues. Germline V gene sequence: CDR1 SQVTM, CDR2 ANQGSEA. In DNA form, the CDR3 reads TGCAGCGTTGAGGACAGGTACAATGAGCAGTTCTTC. It yields the protein CSVEDRYNEQFF.

This chain uses TRBV3-1 (or the pseudogene TRBV3-2) with TRBJ1-2; no definite D call. Per germline, CDR1 LGHDT and CDR2 YNNKEL (reference sequence). The CDR3 sequence is 16 residues long. Trimming pared 0 bases from V and 7 bases from J, leaving 18 bases between. The CDR3 loop is CASSQDVDQVVAGYTF. The CDR3 bases are TGTGCCAGCAGCCAAGATGTAGATCAGGTGGTGGCTGGCTACACCTTC.

The CDR3 region is CATSSEGFPGELFF. DNA for the CDR3: TGTGCCACCAGCAGTGAGGGGTTTCCCGGGGAGCTGTTTTTT. The J gene is TRBJ2-2, the V gene TRBV15; the D gene could be TRBD1 or TRBD2 (5 bases each). The V gene's germline CDR1 is LNHNV and CDR2 YYDKDF (reference sequence). There are 14 residues in the CDR3. Trimming took off 3 bases at V and 6 bases at J, with 11 bases between the two ends.

This clone was seen just once. The J gene is TRBJ1-1, the V gene TRBV12-5, with D possibly being TRBD1 (6 bases). Trimming pared 7 bases from V and 2 bases from J, leaving 23 bases between. This CDR3 comprises 17 residues. Germline V gene lookup returns CDR1 LGHNT and CDR2 FRNRAP. CDR3 coding DNA: TGTGCTAGTGCCTTGTTGGGGGCCGGCGGGCAAAACACTGAAGCTTTCTTT. This codes for CASALLGAGGQNTEAFF. The variable domain in full, completed from reference TRBV12-5 and TRBJ1-1, reads DARVTQTPRHKVTEMGQEVTMRCQPILGHNTVFWYRQTMMQGLELLAYFRNRAPLDDSGMPKDRFSAEMPDATLATLKIQPSEPRDSAVYFCASALLGAGGQNTEAFFGQGTRLTVV.

CDR3 nucleotide sequence: TGTGCCAGCAGCCGGATGGGAGGGAAAAGGTACAATGAGCAGTTCTTC. Translating it yields CASSRMGGKRYNEQFF. This chain links TRBV9 with TRBJ2-1, with TRBD2 identical over 7 bases. J gave up 4 bases and V 4 bases, and 11 bases lay outside the gene matches. Germline CDR1 and CDR2: SGDLS and YYNGEE. The length of the CDR3 is 16 residues.

The genes are TRBV7-3 and TRBJ2-1, with a possible D match to TRBD1 (6 bases). V was pared by 3 bases and J by 6 bases, with 18 bases between. The CDR3 is made up of 16 amino acids. Germline loops: CDR1 SGHTA, CDR2 FQGTGA. CDR3 sequence reads: CASSFQPDRGSNEQFF. The DNA of the CDR3 is TGTGCCAGCAGCTTTCAGCCGGACAGAGGGTCCAATGAGCAGTTCTTC.

This chain uses TRBV4-3 with TRBJ1-5, with 10 positions matching TRBD1. Trimming took 4 bases from V and 3 from J; bases not matched to a gene: 3. CDR3 length equals 15 residues. The germline gives CDR1 LGHNA, CDR2 YSLEER. The DNA for the CDR3 is TGCGCCAGCAGCCGGGACAGGGGTGACAATCAGCCCCAGCATTTT. It yields the protein CASSRDRGDNQPQHF.

The chain carries TRBV5-5 and TRBJ1-6; unclear D gene. The CDR3 sequence is 16 residues long. CDR1 SGHKS and CDR2 YYEKEE come from the germline V gene (reference sequence). The ends were cut back, 0 bases at V and 9 bases at J, with 16 bases in the middle. The CDR3 reads CASSLGITAALSPLHF. CDR3 nucleotide sequence: TGTGCCAGCAGCTTGGGAATTACAGCCGCCCTTTCACCCCTCCACTTT.

The sample holds a few counts of this clone. The CDR3 loop reads CASRQGLAGSYEQYF. For the CDR3, the DNA is TGCGCCAGCAGACAAGGACTAGCGGGGTCCTACGAGCAGTACTTC. The chain has TRBV5-1 and TRBJ2-7, with 12 positions matching TRBD2. There are 15 residues in the CDR3. V lost 5 bases, J lost 1 base, and 4 bases stayed unmatched. Germline CDR1 and CDR2: SGHRS and YFSETQ.

This chain links TRBV3-1 (or the pseudogene TRBV3-2) with TRBJ1-2; D is perhaps TRBD1 (5 bases). CDR1 is LGHDT and CDR2 is YNNKEL in the germline V gene (reference sequence). CDR3 length: 17 residues. Trimming cost V 3 bases and J 1 base, with 18 bases left between them. The CDR3 sequence: CASSHPIDRLGNYGYTF. Here the CDR3 DNA reads TGTGCCAGCAGCCATCCCATAGACAGATTAGGTAACTATGGCTACACCTTC.

The J gene is TRBJ2-3, the V gene TRBV12-5; D is undetermined. The germline V gene has CDR1 LGHNT and CDR2 FRNRAP. Trimming pared 3 bases from V and 4 bases from J, leaving 20 bases between. The CDR3 has 17 amino acids. CDR3: CASGFQISPGRADTQYF. In DNA, the CDR3 is TGTGCTAGTGGTTTCCAAATCTCTCCTGGACGTGCAGATACGCAGTATTTT.

This chain links TRBV18 with TRBJ1-4; D is ambiguous. The germline V and J ends were trimmed by 0 bases and 7 bases, with 12 bases remaining between them. This CDR3 is 15 amino acids long. The germline gives CDR1 KGHSH, CDR2 LQKENI. The DNA of the CDR3 is TGTGCCAGCTCACCACCGGCGGGCGTAGGTGAAAAACTGTTTTTT. Translation: CASSPPAGVGEKLFF.

The CDR3, as DNA: TGTGCCAGCAGCTCACTAGGAGCGGCAAACACAGATACGCAGTATTTT. Protein product: CASSSLGAANTDTQYF. The rearrangement joins TRBV5-6 to TRBJ2-3, with D perhaps TRBD2 (5 bases). The germline CDR1 and CDR2 sequences are SGHDT and YYEEEE. V was shortened by 3 bases and J by 2 bases, with 16 bases between the two germline ends. The CDR3 extends over 16 amino acids.

The chain couples TRBV30 to TRBJ2-5, with unresolved D. V was cut by 4 bases and J by 2 bases, with 14 bases left in between. This CDR3 spans 14 amino acids. The germline V gene has CDR1 GTSNPN and CDR2 SVGIG (reference sequence). The CDR3 loop reads CAWTARAKQETQYF. The CDR3 DNA follows: TGTGCCTGGACCGCCCGGGCGAAACAAGAGACCCAGTACTTC.

The chain joins TRBV3-1 (or the pseudogene TRBV3-2) to TRBJ1-3; the match to TRBD1 covers 7 bases. The CDR3 is 16 amino acids. Per the germline V gene, CDR1 is LGHDT and CDR2 is YNNKEL (reference sequence). Unmatched junction bases numbered 6, after V lost 4 bases and J lost 0 bases. Written as DNA, the CDR3 is TGTGCCAGCAGCCCGCAGGCAGGGGGCTCTGGAAACACCATATATTTT. This translates into CASSPQAGGSGNTIYF.

The chain employs TRBV7-8 and TRBJ2-1, with a tentative D call TRBD2 (6 bases). The germline V gene has CDR1 SGHVS and CDR2 FQNEAQ. Trimming took 0 bases from V and 9 from J, leaving 15 bases between them. CDR3 size: 15 residues. DNA of the CDR3: TGTGCCAGCAGCTTAGCGCGGGTAGGGAGGACTGAGCAGTTCTTC. Translation gives CASSLARVGRTEQFF.

As concerns this clone: The junction differs from germline at one of its ends, possibly a read error. The genes are TRBV14 and TRBJ2-5, with D uncertain. The CDR3 runs 14 residues. Germline CDR1 is SGHDN and CDR2 is FVKESK. The CDR3 DNA reads as TGTGCCAGCAGCCCTAAGATGTCCGGAGTATTCTGTGACTTC. This gives the protein CASSPKMSGVFCDF.

This chain connects TRBV12-5 to TRBJ1-2; 10 bases are shared with TRBD1. Germline V gives CDR1 LGHNT, CDR2 FRNRAP. The CDR3 extends over 18 amino acids. J gave up 4 bases and V 4 bases, and 15 bases lay outside the gene matches. The CDR3 nucleotides are TGTGCTAGTGGTTATACCCGAAAGACAGGGGGCTTTGGCTATGGCTACACCTTC. Protein: CASGYTRKTGGFGYGYTF.

This chain links TRBV5-1 with TRBJ2-2; D uncertain. Germline V gives CDR1 SGHRS, CDR2 YFSETQ. The CDR3 totals 14 residues. Trimming pared 2 bases from V and 3 bases from J, leaving 8 bases between. The CDR3 DNA is TGCGCCAGCAGCTTAACGACTGACACCGGGGAGCTGTTTTTT. This codes for CASSLTTDTGELFF. Together with reference TRBV5-1 and TRBJ2-2, the CDR3 gives the full variable domain: KAGVTQTPRYLIKTRGQQVTLSCSPISGHRSVSWYQQTPGQGLQFLFEYFSETQRNKGNFPGRFSGRQFSNSRSEMNVSTLELGDSALYLCASSLTTDTGELFFGEGSRLTVL.

The sample holds a few counts of this clone. The genes are TRBV19 and TRBJ2-5, with 7 positions matching TRBD2. Germline V gives CDR1 LNHDA, CDR2 SQIVND (reference sequence). The J segment lost 3 bases and the V segment lost 6 bases, leaving 10 bases of the junction unmatched. This CDR3 region has 15 residues. CDR3 in DNA: TGTGCCAGTAGCCCCCTGCGGGGGTTCGAAGAGACCCAGTACTTC. This codes for CASSPLRGFEETQYF.

In DNA form, the CDR3 reads TGTGCCAGCAGCATCGGACTAGCGGGGGGGCGGGAGACCCAGTACTTC. Protein: CASSIGLAGGRETQYF. V and J are TRBV7-2 and TRBJ2-5; 15 positions agree with TRBD2. V lost 5 bases and J lost 5; bases outside the gene matches: 6. Germline CDR1 and CDR2: SGHTA and FQGNSA. This CDR3 has 16 amino acids. Complete variable domain (other parts from reference TRBV7-2 and TRBJ2-5): GAGVSQSPSNKVTEKGKDVELRCDPISGHTALYWYRQSLGQGLEFLIYFQGNSAPDKSGLPSDRFSAERTGGSVSTLTIQRTQQEDSAVYLCASSIGLAGGRETQYFGPGTRLLVL.

The chain carries TRBV7-9 and TRBJ2-6; 7 bases are shared with TRBD2. The CDR3 is made up of 16 amino acids. The J segment lost 2 bases and the V segment lost 7 bases, leaving 8 bases of the junction unmatched. CDR1 and CDR2 (germline): SEHNR, FQNEAQ (reference sequence). The CDR3 region has the DNA TGTGCCAGCACCCCGCAGGGAGGGGCTGGGGCCAACGTCCTGACTTTC. It specifies CASTPQGGAGANVLTF.

This chain links TRBV3-1 (or the pseudogene TRBV3-2) with TRBJ1-5; no firm D call. Trimming removed 1 base at V and 4 bases at J, with 11 bases between. The CDR3 totals 15 residues. Germline loops: CDR1 LGHDT, CDR2 YNNKEL (reference sequence). In DNA, the CDR3 is TGTGCCAGCAGCCAAGGCAGCGGGCAGAATCAGCCCCAGCATTTT. This codes for CASSQGSGQNQPQHF.

The chain has TRBV5-1 and TRBJ1-1, with no clear D. The CDR3 extends over 12 amino acids. Trimming removed 4 bases at V and 4 bases at J, with 8 bases between. Germline assignment: CDR1 SGHRS and CDR2 YFSETQ. The CDR3 spells CASSPLGTEAFF. The CDR3 nucleotides read TGCGCCAGCAGCCCGCTAGGCACTGAAGCTTTCTTT.

The DNA for the CDR3 is TGTGCCAGCAGCGACGGAGACAGGTATCACGGGGAGCTGTTTTTT. Its protein product is CASSDGDRYHGELFF. This chain connects TRBV9 to TRBJ2-2, with D possibly TRBD1 on 6 matching bases. Trimming removed 3 bases from V and 7 bases from J, with 16 bases in between. The germline gives CDR1 SGDLS, CDR2 YYNGEE. This CDR3 is built from 15 residues.

The V call is TRBV25-1, the J call TRBJ1-1, with D unclear. The ends were cut back, 8 bases at V and 1 base at J, with 11 bases in the middle. CDR1 and CDR2 (germline): MGHDK, SYGVNS. This CDR3 has 13 residues. The CDR3, as DNA: TGTGCCAGCGCGGCAATGGGGAACACTGAAGCTTTCTTT. Its protein product is CASAAMGNTEAFF.

This clone was counted once. This chain uses TRBV6-5 with TRBJ1-3; possibly TRBD1 for D (5 bases). CDR1 is MNHEY and CDR2 is SVGAGI in the germline V gene. V shed 6 bases and J shed 8 bases, with 17 bases lying between them. The CDR3 totals 14 residues. This CDR3 is CASRRDGTLDTIYF. The CDR3 nucleotides are TGTGCCAGCAGGAGGGACGGGACTTTGGACACCATATATTTT.

The chain uses TRBV9 and TRBJ2-7; 7 bases are shared with TRBD1. Trimming removed 4 bases from V and 4 bases from J; junction bases left unmatched: 5. Germline values: CDR1 SGDLS, CDR2 YYNGEE. CDR3 length: 13 residues. The CDR3 sequence: CASSPWTGYEQYF. The CDR3 DNA sequence: TGTGCCAGCAGCCCCTGGACAGGTTACGAGCAGTACTTC.

This chain links TRBV3-1 (or the pseudogene TRBV3-2) with TRBJ2-3, with 9 nucleotides matching TRBD1. After removal of 4 bases from V and 4 bases from J, the junction contained 3 bases not matched to a gene. Germline V gene sequence: CDR1 LGHDT, CDR2 YNNKEL (reference sequence). The CDR3 runs to 14 residues. CDR3 residues: CASSPGQGPDTQYF. CDR3 in DNA: TGTGCCAGCAGCCCGGGACAGGGCCCAGATACGCAGTATTTT.